Listed here are 9 T cell receptor beta chains from one sample, sequenced in a study of shared clonotypes between healthy human individuals. Profiled with immunoSEQ multiplex PCR; TCRdb holds only in-frame clones, not every one. The table shows around 750,000 clones, with approximately 74% occurring only once. The sequenced sample consisted of memory CD4+ T cells sorted from blood. Noted subset: CD45RA-negative fraction. The source is a young woman in good health.

This clone was observed a handful of times. The chain recombines TRBV20-1 with TRBJ2-3; the D is unclear. The CDR3 is 10 residues long. With 1 base removed from V and 9 bases from J, the gap between germline ends came to 5 bases. Germline-derived CDR1 and CDR2 are DFQATT and SNEGSKA (reference sequence). The DNA for the CDR3 is TGCAGTGCTAGAGGGGCAACGCAGTATTTT. Protein product: CSARGATQYF.

As regards this clone: This clone may be a read error of a much larger clone one base away. The DNA of the CDR3 is TGTGCCAGCCGCTTAGCGGGAGGCACCGGGGAGCTGTTTTTT. Its translation: CASRLAGGTGELFF. V gene TRBV6-6 combines with J gene TRBJ2-2; 10 bases are a match to TRBD2. Germline CDR1 and CDR2: MNHNY and SVGAGI (reference sequence). The J segment lost 4 bases and the V segment lost 8 bases, leaving 4 bases of the junction unmatched. This CDR3 has 14 residues.

This clone was picked up a small number of times. V usage is TRBV27 and J usage is TRBJ2-1; D tentatively reads TRBD1 or TRBD2 (5 bases each). With 5 bases removed from V and 15 bases from J, the gap between germline ends came to 20 bases. Germline values: CDR1 MNHEY, CDR2 SMNVEV (reference sequence). CDR3 length equals 13 residues. CDR3 amino acids: CASSPPGRLIPFF. In DNA, the CDR3 is TGTGCCAGCAGTCCCCCGGGACGCCTGATCCCGTTCTTC.

A note on this clone: Other nucleotide sequences in the sample specify the same CDR3. The chain combines TRBV28 with TRBJ2-2; D not resolved. The CDR3 spans 12 residues. V was clipped by 4 bases and J by 3 bases, with 3 bases between them. Germline CDR1 is MDHEN and CDR2 is SYDVKM. The CDR3 loop reads CASSSYTGELFF. DNA for the CDR3: TGTGCCAGCAGTTCCTACACCGGGGAGCTGTTTTTT.

The gene calls are TRBV6-4 and TRBJ2-1, with 10 bases aligning to TRBD1. The CDR3 runs to 14 residues. Germline V gene sequence: CDR1 MRHNA, CDR2 SNTAGT. After removal of 6 bases from V and 4 bases from J, the junction contained 3 bases not matched to a gene. CDR3 residues: CASRPGQGYNEQFF. The CDR3 bases are TGTGCCAGCAGACCGGGACAGGGGTACAATGAGCAGTTCTTC.

The genes are TRBV5-4 and TRBJ2-7; D gene uncertain. The CDR3 totals 14 residues. V lost 0 bases to trimming and J lost 0 bases, with 7 bases between them. Germline CDR1 SGHNT, CDR2 YYREEE (reference sequence). DNA for the CDR3: TGTGCCAGCAGCTTGGATCAGAGCTCCTACGAGCAGTACTTC. Residues: CASSLDQSSYEQYF.

CDR3 coding DNA: TGTGCCAGTAGTGATACAGGGGGAAAAGAGACCCAGTACTTC. It translates to CASSDTGGKETQYF. The J gene is TRBJ2-5, the V gene TRBV19, with 8 bases fitting TRBD1. The CDR3 contains 14 residues. Germline V gives CDR1 LNHDA, CDR2 SQIVND (reference sequence). The J segment lost 3 bases and the V segment lost 5 bases, leaving 5 bases of the junction unmatched.

This chain connects TRBV28 to TRBJ1-6, with D possibly matching TRBD1 (5 bases). Deletions cut 5 bases from V and 10 bases from J, with 15 bases between. This CDR3 contains 14 residues. The germline V gene has CDR1 MDHEN and CDR2 SYDVKM. CDR3 residues: CASSPRGSPSPLHF. The CDR3 DNA sequence: TGTGCCAGCAGTCCCCGGGGGTCGCCCTCACCCCTCCACTTT.

J is TRBJ2-7 and V is TRBV28; TRBD1 aligns across 7 bases. Looked up from germline, CDR1 is MDHEN and CDR2 is SYDVKM. The CDR3 contains 15 residues. V was pared by 2 bases and J by 2 bases, with 6 bases of the junction left unmatched. CDR3: CASSLGTAFTYEQYF. For the CDR3, the DNA is TGTGCCAGCAGTTTAGGGACAGCGTTTACCTACGAGCAGTACTTC.